This is a list of T cell receptor beta chains from one sample in a study of blood T cell repertoires in COVID-19. Using immunoSEQ multiplex PCR, the repertoire was profiled, and TCRdb retains in-frame clones only, with some absent. The sample includes under 200,000 clones, 80% to 90% of them seen just once. The source material was peripheral blood. The receptors originated from a man aged 55 to 70 with acute or convalescent COVID-19. Both conserved end residues are part of each CDR3. The order of the fields is V gene, J gene, clone size, D gene, CDR3 protein, CDR3 DNA. The D gene is left open where the match is weak. Rows give clone size only sometimes, using once, few, many, or a class for an expanded clone.

v_call: TRBV11-2
j_call: TRBJ2-7
clone_size: .
d_call: TRBD2
cdr3_aa: CASSRTSGSRGYEQYF
cdr3_nt: TGTGCCAGCAGCCGGACTAGCGGGAGCAGGGGCTACGAGCAGTACTTC

v_call: TRBV4-1
j_call: TRBJ1-2
clone_size: .
d_call: TRBD1
cdr3_aa: CASSQDWGQGPPGYTF
cdr3_nt: TGCGCCAGCAGCCAAGACTGGGGACAGGGCCCTCCGGGCTACACCTTC

v_call: TRBV3-1/TRBV3-2
j_call: TRBJ1-1
clone_size: .
d_call: .
cdr3_aa: CASSLVGGDTEAFF
cdr3_nt: TGTGCCAGCAGTCTAGTCGGAGGTGACACTGAAGCTTTCTTT

v_call: TRBV30
j_call: TRBJ1-1
clone_size: .
d_call: .
cdr3_aa: CAWIRQAASGIEAFF
cdr3_nt: TGTGCCTGGATCCGGCAGGCCGCATCCGGGATTGAAGCTTTCTTT

v_call: TRBV5-1
j_call: TRBJ1-5
clone_size: .
d_call: TRBD1
cdr3_aa: CASSLAGTVNQPQHF
cdr3_nt: TGCGCCAGCAGCTTGGCAGGGACAGTCAATCAGCCCCAGCATTTT

v_call: TRBV7-2
j_call: TRBJ2-3
clone_size: once
d_call: TRBD2
cdr3_aa: CASSGSGSKTDTQYF
cdr3_nt: TGTGCCAGCAGCGGTAGCGGGAGCAAAACAGATACGCAGTATTTT

v_call: TRBV27
j_call: TRBJ1-2
clone_size: once
d_call: .
cdr3_aa: CASSPRTPERRYTF
cdr3_nt: TGTGCCAGCAGTCCCCGGACACCGGAGAGACGCTACACCTTC

v_call: TRBV19
j_call: TRBJ1-3
clone_size: .
d_call: .
cdr3_aa: CASSSRPRMTGNSGNTIYF
cdr3_nt: TGTGCCAGTAGTTCCCGACCTAGAATGACGGGGAACTCTGGAAACACCATATATTTT

v_call: TRBV29-1
j_call: TRBJ2-1
clone_size: .
d_call: TRBD2
cdr3_aa: CSVGGGLVNEQFF
cdr3_nt: TGCAGCGTCGGGGGTGGACTAGTCAATGAGCAGTTCTTC

v_call: TRBV4-2
j_call: TRBJ1-2
clone_size: many
d_call: .
cdr3_aa: CASSQDQGRPTRGYTF
cdr3_nt: TGTGCCAGCAGCCAAGATCAGGGCAGGCCGACGCGCGGCTACACCTTC

v_call: TRBV5-6
j_call: TRBJ2-5
clone_size: .
d_call: .
cdr3_aa: CASSLVGGGQETQYF
cdr3_nt: TGTGCCAGCAGCTTGGTTGGGGGAGGACAAGAGACCCAGTACTTC

v_call: TRBV28
j_call: TRBJ2-7
clone_size: once
d_call: .
cdr3_aa: CASRPGGLTYEQYF
cdr3_nt: TGTGCCAGCCGCCCCGGGGGGCTTACCTACGAGCAGTACTTC

v_call: TRBV6-6
j_call: TRBJ1-1
clone_size: .
d_call: .
cdr3_aa: CASSRIQWSGDTEAFF
cdr3_nt: TGTGCCAGCAGTCGAATACAATGGTCAGGGGACACTGAAGCTTTCTTT

v_call: TRBV19
j_call: TRBJ1-6
clone_size: once
d_call: TRBD1
cdr3_aa: CASSHRRDRNSPLHF
cdr3_nt: TGTGCCAGTAGCCACCGGCGGGACAGGAATTCACCCCTCCACTTT

v_call: TRBV5-1
j_call: TRBJ1-1
clone_size: .
d_call: .
cdr3_aa: CASSLQGWHTEAFF
cdr3_nt: TGCGCCAGCAGCTTGCAGGGTTGGCACACTGAAGCTTTCTTT

v_call: TRBV25-1
j_call: TRBJ2-2
clone_size: .
d_call: TRBD1
cdr3_aa: CASRADRGPTGELFF
cdr3_nt: TGTGCCAGCAGGGCTGACAGGGGGCCGACCGGGGAGCTGTTTTTT

v_call: TRBV11-2
j_call: TRBJ1-5
clone_size: few
d_call: .
cdr3_aa: CASSFGGNQPQHF
cdr3_nt: TGTGCCAGCAGCTTTGGAGGGAATCAGCCCCAGCATTTT

v_call: TRBV28
j_call: TRBJ2-5
clone_size: .
d_call: TRBD2
cdr3_aa: CASSLGSSGSQETQYF
cdr3_nt: TGTGCCAGCAGTTTAGGGTCTAGCGGGAGCCAAGAGACCCAGTACTTC

v_call: TRBV5-1
j_call: TRBJ2-1
clone_size: .
d_call: .
cdr3_aa: CASSLRRAYEQFF
cdr3_nt: TGCGCCAGCAGCTTACGGAGGGCGTATGAGCAGTTCTTC

v_call: TRBV28
j_call: TRBJ2-7
clone_size: .
d_call: .
cdr3_aa: CASSLPPAGILYEQYF
cdr3_nt: TGTGCCAGCAGTTTACCGCCGGCAGGGATCCTCTACGAGCAGTACTTC

v_call: TRBV11-2
j_call: TRBJ1-2
clone_size: .
d_call: .
cdr3_aa: CASSPAVINGYTF
cdr3_nt: TGTGCCAGCAGTCCCGCGGTGATTAATGGCTACACCTTC

v_call: TRBV9
j_call: TRBJ2-1
clone_size: few
d_call: .
cdr3_aa: CASSPRRGGWGEQFF
cdr3_nt: TGTGCCAGCAGCCCGAGGAGGGGTGGGTGGGGTGAGCAGTTCTTC

v_call: TRBV19
j_call: TRBJ2-5
clone_size: .
d_call: .
cdr3_aa: CASRQAGETQYF
cdr3_nt: TGTGCCAGTAGACAGGCGGGGGAGACCCAGTACTTC

v_call: TRBV28
j_call: TRBJ1-2
clone_size: .
d_call: .
cdr3_aa: CASSLRGLGYTF
cdr3_nt: TGTGCCAGCAGTTTAAGGGGATTAGGCTACACCTTC

v_call: TRBV5-8
j_call: TRBJ1-5
clone_size: .
d_call: .
cdr3_aa: CASSFTGYEGQPQHF
cdr3_nt: TGTGCCAGCAGCTTTACAGGGTATGAGGGTCAGCCCCAGCATTTT

v_call: TRBV7-3
j_call: TRBJ2-2
clone_size: .
d_call: .
cdr3_aa: CASSRASENTGELFF
cdr3_nt: TGTGCCAGCAGCCGGGCTAGCGAGAACACCGGGGAGCTGTTTTTT

v_call: TRBV5-8
j_call: TRBJ2-3
clone_size: .
d_call: .
cdr3_aa: CASSSVTGLDTQYF
cdr3_nt: TGTGCCAGCAGCTCGGTCACAGGTCTTGATACGCAGTATTTT

v_call: TRBV9
j_call: TRBJ2-1
clone_size: .
d_call: .
cdr3_aa: CASSVVSGALSYNEQFF
cdr3_nt: TGTGCCAGCAGCGTAGTATCAGGGGCCCTTTCCTACAATGAGCAGTTCTTC

v_call: TRBV29-1
j_call: TRBJ1-1
clone_size: .
d_call: TRBD1
cdr3_aa: CSALGQANTEAFF
cdr3_nt: TGCAGCGCCCTAGGACAGGCGAACACTGAAGCTTTCTTT

v_call: TRBV11-2
j_call: TRBJ1-1
clone_size: .
d_call: .
cdr3_aa: CASSLTGGLNTEAFF
cdr3_nt: TGTGCCAGCAGCCTGACAGGCGGCCTGAACACTGAAGCTTTCTTT

v_call: TRBV3-1/TRBV3-2
j_call: TRBJ1-1
clone_size: .
d_call: TRBD1
cdr3_aa: CASGQGNTEAFF
cdr3_nt: TGTGCCAGCGGACAGGGAAACACTGAAGCTTTCTTT

v_call: TRBV5-1
j_call: TRBJ2-1
clone_size: .
d_call: TRBD1
cdr3_aa: CASTLEGQVNEQFF
cdr3_nt: TGCGCCAGCACCCTAGAGGGACAGGTCAATGAGCAGTTCTTC

v_call: TRBV20-1
j_call: TRBJ1-1
clone_size: few
d_call: .
cdr3_aa: CSARVGGRAFF
cdr3_nt: TGCAGTGCTAGAGTGGGGGGTCGAGCTTTCTTT

v_call: TRBV6-5
j_call: TRBJ2-7
clone_size: .
d_call: TRBD1
cdr3_aa: CASRTGVYEQYF
cdr3_nt: TGTGCCAGCAGGACAGGGGTCTACGAGCAGTACTTC

v_call: TRBV5-1
j_call: TRBJ2-2
clone_size: .
d_call: TRBD2
cdr3_aa: CASSYLAGGNTGELFF
cdr3_nt: TGCGCCAGCAGCTACCTAGCGGGAGGGAACACCGGGGAGCTGTTTTTT